Following are 4 T cell receptor beta chains from one sample sequenced in a study (dated by TCRdb to between 2021 and 2024). The library came from the immunoSEQ multiplex PCR assay. TCRdb stores this immuneACCESS table with in-frame sequences only. Part of the clones is absent; in the studies checked, under half of the shortfall reflects unresolved V genes, and no reason is known for the rest. The table for this sample lists tens of thousands of clones; roughly 93% of them were counted only once. The top ten hold roughly 4.5% of the sample. Sequences were obtained from PBMCs. The receptors shown here come from a man aged 40-50 years with rheumatoid arthritis.

This clone is a singleton in its sample. The V call is TRBV5-5, the J call TRBJ1-5; D ambiguous. Trimming removed 1 base at V and 3 bases at J, with 5 bases between. Germline V lookup: CDR1 SGHKS, CDR2 YYEKEE (reference sequence). The CDR3 length is 13 residues. The CDR3 here is CASSLRDNQPQHF. Written as DNA, the CDR3 is TGTGCCAGCAGCTTGAGAGACAATCAGCCCCAGCATTTT.

The chain carries TRBV5-6 and TRBJ2-2; D is perhaps TRBD1 (5 bases). This CDR3 has 17 amino acids. Looked up from germline, CDR1 is SGHDT and CDR2 is YYEEEE. V was cut by 2 bases and J by 5 bases, with 19 bases left in between. The CDR3 sequence: CASSLDIATGRTGELFF. The CDR3 region has the DNA TGTGCCAGCAGCTTAGACATTGCTACAGGTCGGACCGGGGAGCTGTTTTTT.

This chain uses TRBV9 with TRBJ2-3; 7 bases fit TRBD2. Trimming cost V 3 bases and J 2 bases; bases outside gene matches: 9. Looked up from germline, CDR1 is SGDLS and CDR2 is YYNGEE. The CDR3 loop spans 16 amino acids. CDR3: CASSAIGGWATDTQYF. CDR3 bases: TGTGCCAGCAGCGCGATCGGGGGGTGGGCCACAGATACGCAGTATTTT. Together with reference TRBV9 and TRBJ2-3, the CDR3 gives the full variable domain: DSGVTQTPKHLITATGQRVTLRCSPRSGDLSVYWYQQSLDQGLQFLIQYYNGEERAKGNILERFSAQQFPDLHSELNLSSLELGDSALYFCASSAIGGWATDTQYFGPGTRLTVL.

This rearrangement joins TRBV2 to TRBJ1-5; perhaps TRBD1 as D (5 bases). The CDR3 is 15 amino acids. The V gene lost 3 bases and the J gene lost 3 bases, with 12 bases spanning the gap. In germline, CDR1 is SNHLY, CDR2 FYNNEI. In DNA form, the CDR3 reads TGTGCCAGCAGTGAGGGCAGGGCCGTCAATCAGCCCCAGCATTTT. Translated, it gives CASSEGRAVNQPQHF.